The clone carrying this TCR beta chain has only a few counts. Its antigen is not known. The data were obtained in a study of beta chain features in type 1 diabetes. Looking at the study overall: Healthy donors and patients had similar age, gender and cell yields. Study-level findings and limits: The question of HLA type influencing TCRB rearrangement was one that remained unresolved here. In all four CD4+ subsets, TCRB CDR3 length was significantly, moderately reduced in type 1 diabetes.

J lost 1 base, V lost 7 bases, and 10 bases had no gene match. The CDR3 has 17 residues. Germline V lookup: CDR1 SGHTA, CDR2 FQGNSA. Sequencing targeted expressed TCRB transcripts, as all isolated RNA had been reverse transcribed. The data were produced by immunoSEQ multiplex PCR, yet TCRdb's version contains in-frame clones alone and is incomplete. The repertoire consists of approximately 250,000 clones, with approximately 16% occurring once and the leading ten covering 0.07% to 0.095%. Sort purity for all populations was recorded as exceeding 98%. The sequenced sample consisted of naive CD4+ T cells from blood. This receptor was obtained from a man aged 30 to 45 with type 1 diabetes. The genes are TRBV7-2 and TRBJ2-6; TRBD1 matches at 7 bases. DNA for the CDR3: TGTGCCAGCACAGGACAGGCAATTGCTTCTGGGGCCAACGTCCTGACTTTC. It yields the protein CASTGQAIASGANVLTF.